The 13 T cell receptor beta chains presented below share a single source sample, sequenced in a study of human T cells and chemical hapten exposure. Indicated time point: healthy volunteer bleed at 2 weeks. Unseparated into fractions, whole blood served as the source from which total RNA was extracted. Using its own MiXCR run on the RACE reads, TCRdb lists one record per CDR3 protein. The table lists tens of thousands of distinct CDR3 sequences, just under 9% of them singletons. The sequencing input was whole blood. All receptors derive from a female donor in good health. Some clones in this sample may be carry-over from other donors' samples.

This clonotype was seen a few times. J is TRBJ2-4 and V is TRBV28; 15 bases agree with TRBD2. J lost 0 bases, V lost 4 bases, and 7 bases had no gene match. This CDR3 region has 19 residues. The V gene's germline CDR1 is MDHEN and CDR2 SYDVKM. CDR3 nucleotides: TGTGCCAGCAGTTCGTCGGGACTAGCGGGAGGAATAGCCAAAAACATTCAGTACTTC. This gives the protein CASSSSGLAGGIAKNIQYF. Using reference TRBV28 and TRBJ2-4 for the parts outside the CDR3, the full variable domain is DVKVTQSSRYLVKRTGEKVFLECVQDMDHENMFWYRQDPGLGLRLIYFSYDVKMKEKGDIPEGYSVSREKKERFSLILESASTNQTSMYLCASSSSGLAGGIAKNIQYFGAGTRLSVL.

This clonotype was found a few times. Here the CDR3 DNA reads TGTGCCAGCAGTTTCACGGGGGCGCCGAGGGAAAAACTGTTTTTT. It encodes CASSFTGAPREKLFF. The chain employs TRBV7-2 and TRBJ1-4, with TRBD1 as a possible D gene (6 bases). Trimming removed 6 bases from V and 8 bases from J, with 19 bases in between. CDR3 length equals 15 residues. Germline V CDR1 and CDR2: SGHTA, FQGNSA. The full variable domain, rest sourced from reference TRBV7-2 and TRBJ1-4, is GAGVSQSPSNKVTEKGKDVELRCDPISGHTALYWYRQSLGQGLEFLIYFQGNSAPDKSGLPSDRFSAERTGGSVSTLTIQRTQQEDSAVYLCASSFTGAPREKLFFGSGTQLSVL.

This clonotype was found a few times. The rearrangement links TRBV2 to TRBJ2-1; 10 bases align to TRBD2. CDR1 and CDR2 (germline): SNHLY, FYNNEI. J gave up 0 bases and V 4 bases, and 15 bases lay outside the gene matches. The CDR3 runs 20 residues. CDR3 loop: CASSGITSGIALSSYNEQFF. The DNA for the CDR3 is TGTGCCAGCAGTGGGATAACTAGCGGGATTGCCCTGAGCTCCTACAATGAGCAGTTCTTC.

With respect to this clonotype: This may come from a read error, since a much larger clone is one base off. The V and J genes are TRBV5-4 and TRBJ1-5; the match to TRBD1 covers 9 bases. In germline, CDR1 is SGHNT, CDR2 YYREEE (reference sequence). This CDR3 comprises 15 residues. The CDR3 nucleotides are TGTGCCAGCAGCCTAGGGACAGGGAGAAATCAGCCCCAGCTTTTT. It translates to CASSLGTGRNQPQLF.

This clonotype showed up just a few times. The V gene is TRBV2, the J gene TRBJ2-1, with D maybe TRBD1 (5 bases). V lost 3 bases, J lost 0 bases, and 15 bases lay in between. The CDR3 is 17 residues long. Germline CDR1 is SNHLY and CDR2 is FYNNEI. CDR3 loop: CASSESETGYSYNEQFF. The CDR3 region has the DNA TGTGCCAGCAGTGAGTCGGAAACAGGTTACTCCTACAATGAGCAGTTCTTC.

This chain joins TRBV7-8 and TRBJ2-7; D possibly uses TRBD1 or TRBD2 (5 bases each). Trimming took 6 bases from V and 6 from J, leaving 15 bases between them. The V gene's germline CDR1 is SGHVS and CDR2 FQNEAQ. The CDR3 is 13 amino acids. CDR3 in amino acids: CASSIGTFGEQYF. The CDR3 DNA sequence: TGTGCCAGCAGTATAGGGACCTTCGGCGAGCAGTACTTC.

At least ten counts were recorded for this clonotype. Written as DNA, the CDR3 is TGCGCCAGCAGCGATGAGACGGAAGCCCTCTCCTACGAGCAGTACTTC. This gives the protein CASSDETEALSYEQYF. The chain combines TRBV5-1 with TRBJ2-7; D ambiguous. The germline V gene has CDR1 SGHRS and CDR2 YFSETQ. V lost 4 bases and J 0 bases, leaving 17 bases between the germline ends. This CDR3 region has 16 residues.

This clonotype has more than one count but fewer than ten. The chain combines TRBV25-1 with TRBJ2-7; 7 bases align to TRBD1. CDR3 size: 11 residues. From germline, CDR1 is MGHDK and CDR2 SYGVNS. With V trimmed by 8 bases and J by 5 bases, 3 bases remained unmatched. In DNA form, the CDR3 reads TGTGCCAGCGGGCAGGGGGACGAGCAGTACTTC. Translated: CASGQGDEQYF.

The chain employs TRBV2 and TRBJ2-3; no definite D call. Deletions cut 4 bases from V and 5 bases from J, with 4 bases between. The CDR3 has 11 amino acids. Germline V gene sequence: CDR1 SNHLY, CDR2 FYNNEI. The CDR3 region is CASSVLDTQYF. For the CDR3, the DNA is TGTGCCAGCAGTGTTCTAGATACGCAGTATTTT.

The sample holds a few counts of this clonotype. The V gene is TRBV2, the J gene TRBJ2-7; TRBD1 is a possible D gene (5 bases). The germline gives CDR1 SNHLY, CDR2 FYNNEI. The CDR3 has 14 amino acids. The V end was cut by 7 bases, the J end by 0 bases, with 13 bases between. CDR3 sequence reads: CASKLQESSYEQYF. CDR3 bases: TGTGCCAGCAAGTTACAGGAGAGCTCCTACGAGCAGTACTTC.

The chain employs TRBV6-1 and TRBJ1-2, with D possibly TRBD1 on 6 matching bases. Germline loops: CDR1 MNHNS, CDR2 SASEGT. Between the trimmed V and J ends, which lost 2 bases and 0 bases, there was a span of 19 bases. The CDR3 is 18 amino acids. The CDR3 DNA follows: TGTGCCAGCAGTGAAAGGGACGGGCAGGGGATTTCTAACTATGGCTACACCTTC. It encodes CASSERDGQGISNYGYTF.

A few counts support this clonotype. The chain couples TRBV5-1 to TRBJ2-3; no clear D gene. The CDR3 totals 14 residues. Per the germline V gene, CDR1 is SGHRS and CDR2 is YFSETQ. V was cut by 4 bases and J by 4 bases, with 13 bases left in between. This CDR3 reads CASSVFQFADTQYF. The CDR3 DNA follows: TGCGCCAGCAGCGTCTTCCAGTTCGCAGATACGCAGTATTTT.

The V and J genes are TRBV12-3 or TRBV12-4 and TRBJ2-3; D is unclear. V was cut by 2 bases and J by 2 bases, with 8 bases left in between. This CDR3 contains 14 residues. CDR3 in amino acids: CASSLLPSTDTQYF. CDR3 coding DNA: TGTGCCAGCAGTTTACTACCATCCACAGATACGCAGTATTTT.